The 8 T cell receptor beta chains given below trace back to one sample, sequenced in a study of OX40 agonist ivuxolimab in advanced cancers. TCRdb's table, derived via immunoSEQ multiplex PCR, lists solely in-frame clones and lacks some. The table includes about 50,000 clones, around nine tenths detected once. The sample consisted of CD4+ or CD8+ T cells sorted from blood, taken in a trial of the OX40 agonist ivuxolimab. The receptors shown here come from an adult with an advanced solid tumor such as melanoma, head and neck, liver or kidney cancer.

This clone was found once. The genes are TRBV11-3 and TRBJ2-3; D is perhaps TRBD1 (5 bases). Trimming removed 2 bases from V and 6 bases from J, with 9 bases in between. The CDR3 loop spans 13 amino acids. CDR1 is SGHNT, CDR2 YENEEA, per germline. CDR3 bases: TGTGCCAGCAGCTTACAGGGTGGTGATACGCAGTATTTT. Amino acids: CASSLQGGDTQYF.

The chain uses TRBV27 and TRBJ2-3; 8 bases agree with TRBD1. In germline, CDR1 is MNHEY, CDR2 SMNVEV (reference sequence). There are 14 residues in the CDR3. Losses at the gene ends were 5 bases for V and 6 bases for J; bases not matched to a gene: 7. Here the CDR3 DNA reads TGTGCCAGCAGTACATACAGGGGGTCGGATACGCAGTATTTT. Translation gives CASSTYRGSDTQYF.

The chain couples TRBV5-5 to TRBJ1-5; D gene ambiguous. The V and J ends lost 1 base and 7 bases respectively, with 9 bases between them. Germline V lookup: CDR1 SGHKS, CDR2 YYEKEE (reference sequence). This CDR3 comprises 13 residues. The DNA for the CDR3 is TGTGCCAGCAGCTTGTTGGGGAGGCAGCCCCAGCATTTT. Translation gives CASSLLGRQPQHF.

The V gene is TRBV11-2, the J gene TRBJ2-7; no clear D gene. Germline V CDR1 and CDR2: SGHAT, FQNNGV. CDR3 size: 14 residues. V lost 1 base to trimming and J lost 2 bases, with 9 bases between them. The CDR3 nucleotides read TGTGCCAGCAGCTTAGTCTTAGAGGCCTACGAGCAGTACTTC. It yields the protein CASSLVLEAYEQYF.

CDR3 coding DNA: TGTGCCAGCAGCCTACCAACAGGGGGGGGGACCCAGTACTTC. As protein: CASSLPTGGGTQYF. The rearrangement uses TRBV7-9 and TRBJ2-5; D might be TRBD1 (8 bases). Trimming removed 5 bases from V and 7 bases from J, with 17 bases in between. CDR3 length equals 14 residues. Germline V CDR1 and CDR2: SEHNR, FQNEAQ (reference sequence).

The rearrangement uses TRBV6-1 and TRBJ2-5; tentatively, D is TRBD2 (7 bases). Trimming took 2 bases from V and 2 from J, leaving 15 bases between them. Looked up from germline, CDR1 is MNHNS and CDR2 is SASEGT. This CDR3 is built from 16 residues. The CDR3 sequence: CASSEWGGAIQETQYF. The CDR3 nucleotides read TGTGCCAGCAGTGAATGGGGGGGGGCGATTCAAGAGACCCAGTACTTC.

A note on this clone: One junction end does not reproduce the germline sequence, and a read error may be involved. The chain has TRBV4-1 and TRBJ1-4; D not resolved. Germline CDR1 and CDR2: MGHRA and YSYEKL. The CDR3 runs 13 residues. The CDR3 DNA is TGCGCCGGCAGCGGAGCAACTAATGAAAAACTGTTTTTT. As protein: CAGSGATNEKLFF.

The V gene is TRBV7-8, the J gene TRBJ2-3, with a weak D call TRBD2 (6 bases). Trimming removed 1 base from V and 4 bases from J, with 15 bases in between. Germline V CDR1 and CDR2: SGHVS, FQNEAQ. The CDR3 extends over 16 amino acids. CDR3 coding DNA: TGTGCCAGCAGCTTAGGATGGTCACCGGGGGCAGATACGCAGTATTTT. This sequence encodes CASSLGWSPGADTQYF.